What follows is one TCR beta chain and its context. This clonotype was seen only a few times. The antigen it recognizes is unknown. No much larger clone exists at a distance of one base, and base qualities are not known. Trimming removed 2 bases from V and 1 base from J, leaving 12 bases between the germline ends. The CDR3 starts with the cysteine, ends with the phenylalanine, and has 16 residues. Only the CDR3 region is kept as DNA, spanning 48 bases read in frame from base 1. In the germline V gene, CDR1 corresponds to KGHDR and CDR2 to SFDVKD. This specimen comes from a study of post-analysis software for immune sequencing data (dated by TCRdb to between 2014 and 2017). In the study overall: Disease courses on record covered relapsing-remitting, secondary progressive and progressive-relapsing multiple sclerosis, though some patients had no subtype annotation. The multiple sclerosis patient repertoires were compared with 10 to 12 previously published healthy control repertoires from donors aged roughly 6 to 27 years. A subset of samples was prepared in parallel using single-end sample barcoding, then pooled and co-amplified after Illumina adapter ligation. Broader findings and caveats from the paper: Four to six TRBV segments, including TRBV5-6, TRBV5-1 and TRBV20-1, were significantly more frequent in patients than controls. Significantly lower normalized Chao1 diversity was found in multiple sclerosis patients than in controls, suggesting substantial peripheral T-cell clonal expansion. The multiple sclerosis patient group was slightly younger than the control group. Direct clustering with F measure showed strong co-clustering of samples prepared in the same batch, prompting a batch-effect correction.

To demonstrate the VDJtools post-analysis software, TCR beta repertoires were profiled from the peripheral blood of more than 10 young patients with multiple sclerosis. Multiple sclerosis patients were children and adolescents aged about 6 to 17 years. The method was PCR. The reads were generated on an Illumina HiSeq 2500. To reduce PCR and sequencing biases, unique molecular identifiers were incorporated into the TCR beta cDNA libraries. Every 1 to 10 million input T cells yielded 500,000 or so cDNA molecules, meaning each molecule approximated one T cell. Patient libraries were prepared and sequenced with the same protocol used for the earlier healthy control dataset. Within a given batch, samples were prepared together, multiplexed and sequenced on the same HiSeq lane. The study's processing was this. Raw barcoded reads were processed with MIGEC, discarding single-read molecular identifier groups before consensus assembly and CDR3 extraction. VDJtools was used for post-analysis of the clonotype tables, with diversity normalized by down-sampling every dataset to the smallest sample size. In repertoire overlap clustering, CDR3 amino acid sequences, but not nucleotide sequences, were matched to correct batch-related cross-sample contamination. The public reads were run again by TCRdb, first through fastp at Q25 and then through MiXCR, and only productive beta chains were kept. Entries that share a CDR3 protein sequence are merged under the most common genes and DNA. It is TCRdb's table, rather than the study itself, that gives the V and J calls and clone size. Within this sample are 380,000 or so distinct CDR3 sequences, with about a third of them counted one time only. In total, the top ten clones hold roughly 13% of the sample.

The chain is made from TRBV24-1 and TRBJ2-3; the best D guess is TRBD2, with 6 bases matching. The sequence was collected from a girl between 10 and 17 years old with multiple sclerosis. Sample: blood. The nucleotides read TGTGCCACCAGTGATTACGGGTCGGGGGGCACAGATACGCAGTATTTT. Its translation is CATSDYGSGGTDTQYF.